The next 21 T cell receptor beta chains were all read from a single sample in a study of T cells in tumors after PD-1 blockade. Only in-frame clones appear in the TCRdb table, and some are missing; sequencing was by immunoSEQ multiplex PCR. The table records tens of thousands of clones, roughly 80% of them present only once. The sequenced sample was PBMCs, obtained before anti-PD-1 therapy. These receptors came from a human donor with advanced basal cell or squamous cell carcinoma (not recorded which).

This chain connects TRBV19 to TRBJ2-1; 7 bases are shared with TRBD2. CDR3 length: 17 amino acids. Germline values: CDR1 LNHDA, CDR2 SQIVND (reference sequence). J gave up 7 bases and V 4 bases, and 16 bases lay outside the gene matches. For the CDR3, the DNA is TGTGCCAGTAGTACGGGACTAAACCTCGCCCGACATAATGAGCAGTTCTTC. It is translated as CASSTGLNLARHNEQFF. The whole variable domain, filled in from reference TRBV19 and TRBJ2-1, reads DGGITQSPKYLFRKEGQNVTLSCEQNLNHDAMYWYRQDPGQGLRLIYYSQIVNDFQKGDIAEGYSVSREKKESFPLTVTSAQKNPTAFYLCASSTGLNLARHNEQFFGPGTRLTVL.

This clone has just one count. CDR3 amino acids: CATSEGGDSAYEQYF. CDR3 nucleotide sequence: TGTGCCACCAGTGAAGGTGGAGATAGCGCCTACGAGCAGTACTTC. The rearrangement links TRBV24-1 to TRBJ2-7; the D gene is possibly TRBD2 (5 bases). Germline V gives CDR1 KGHDR, CDR2 SFDVKD. The germline V and J ends were trimmed by 4 bases and 2 bases, with 14 bases remaining between them. This CDR3 is built from 15 residues.

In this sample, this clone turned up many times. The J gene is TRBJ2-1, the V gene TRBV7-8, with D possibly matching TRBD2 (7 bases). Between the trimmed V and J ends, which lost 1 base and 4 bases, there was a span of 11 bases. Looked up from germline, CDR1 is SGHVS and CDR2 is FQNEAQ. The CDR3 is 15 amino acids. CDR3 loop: CASSLGGGYYNEQFF. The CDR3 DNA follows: TGTGCCAGCAGCTTAGGCGGGGGCTATTACAATGAGCAGTTCTTC. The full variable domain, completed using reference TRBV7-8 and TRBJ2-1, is GAGVSQSPRYKVAKRGQDVALRCDPISGHVSLFWYQQALGQGPEFLTYFQNEAQLDKSGLPSDRFFAERPEGSVSTLKIQRTQQEDSAVYLCASSLGGGYYNEQFFGPGTRLTVL.

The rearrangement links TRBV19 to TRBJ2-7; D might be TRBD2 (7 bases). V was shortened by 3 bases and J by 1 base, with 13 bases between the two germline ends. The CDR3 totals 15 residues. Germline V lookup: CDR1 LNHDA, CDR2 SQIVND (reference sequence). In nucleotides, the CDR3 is TGTGCCAGTAGTATTGTCGGGGGGCAGTCCTACGAGCAGTACTTC. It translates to CASSIVGGQSYEQYF.

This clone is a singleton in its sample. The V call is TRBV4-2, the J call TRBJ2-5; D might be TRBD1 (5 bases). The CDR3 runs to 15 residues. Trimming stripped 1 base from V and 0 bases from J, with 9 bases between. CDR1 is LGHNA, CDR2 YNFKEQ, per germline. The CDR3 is CASSQGGNNQETQYF. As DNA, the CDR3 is TGTGCCAGCAGCCAAGGGGGCAACAACCAAGAGACCCAGTACTTC.

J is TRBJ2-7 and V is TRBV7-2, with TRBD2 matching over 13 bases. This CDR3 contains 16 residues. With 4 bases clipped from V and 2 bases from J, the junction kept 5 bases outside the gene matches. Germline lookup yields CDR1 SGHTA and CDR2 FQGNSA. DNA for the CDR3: TGTGCCAGCAGCTCAACCGGGACTAGCGGGGCCTACGAGCAGTACTTC. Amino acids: CASSSTGTSGAYEQYF.

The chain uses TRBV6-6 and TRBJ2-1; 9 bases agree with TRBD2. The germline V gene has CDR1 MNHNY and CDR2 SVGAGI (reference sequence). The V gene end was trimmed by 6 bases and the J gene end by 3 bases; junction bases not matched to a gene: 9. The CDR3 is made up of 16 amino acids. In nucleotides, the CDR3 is TGTGCCAGCAGGACGGGACTAGCCAGACTCTACAATGAGCAGTTCTTC. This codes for CASRTGLARLYNEQFF.

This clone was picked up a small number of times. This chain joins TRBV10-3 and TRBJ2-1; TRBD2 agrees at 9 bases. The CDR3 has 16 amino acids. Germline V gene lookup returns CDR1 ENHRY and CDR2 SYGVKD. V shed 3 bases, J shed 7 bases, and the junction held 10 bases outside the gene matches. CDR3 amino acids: CAISDMAGGEGNEQFF. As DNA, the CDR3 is TGTGCCATCAGTGATATGGCGGGAGGGGAGGGGAATGAGCAGTTCTTC.

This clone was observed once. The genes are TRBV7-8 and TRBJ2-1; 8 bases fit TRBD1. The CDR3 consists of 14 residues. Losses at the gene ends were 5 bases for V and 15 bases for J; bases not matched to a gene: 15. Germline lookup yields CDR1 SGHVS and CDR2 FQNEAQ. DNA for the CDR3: TGTGCCAGCAGCCCCGCCGGGACAGGTCCTCGTTGGTTCTTC. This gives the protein CASSPAGTGPRWFF.

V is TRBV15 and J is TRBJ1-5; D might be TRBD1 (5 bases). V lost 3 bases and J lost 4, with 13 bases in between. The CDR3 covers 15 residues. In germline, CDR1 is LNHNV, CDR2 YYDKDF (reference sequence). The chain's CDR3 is CATSRETGGNQPQHF. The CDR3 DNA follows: TGTGCCACCAGCAGGGAGACCGGGGGTAATCAGCCCCAGCATTTT.

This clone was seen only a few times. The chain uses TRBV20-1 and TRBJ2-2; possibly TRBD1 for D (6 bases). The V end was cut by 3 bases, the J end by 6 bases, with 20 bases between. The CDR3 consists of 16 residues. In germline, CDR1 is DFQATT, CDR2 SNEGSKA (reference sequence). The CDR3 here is CSASKGDGVVSGELFF. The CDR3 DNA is TGCAGTGCTAGTAAGGGGGACGGAGTGGTGTCCGGGGAGCTGTTTTTT.

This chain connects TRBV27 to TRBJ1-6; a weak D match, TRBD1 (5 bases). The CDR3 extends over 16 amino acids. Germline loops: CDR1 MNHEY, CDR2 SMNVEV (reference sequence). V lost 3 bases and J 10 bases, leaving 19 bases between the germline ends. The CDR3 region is CASSLAGGNGESPLHF. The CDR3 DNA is TGTGCCAGCAGTTTGGCGGGGGGGAATGGGGAATCACCCCTCCACTTT.

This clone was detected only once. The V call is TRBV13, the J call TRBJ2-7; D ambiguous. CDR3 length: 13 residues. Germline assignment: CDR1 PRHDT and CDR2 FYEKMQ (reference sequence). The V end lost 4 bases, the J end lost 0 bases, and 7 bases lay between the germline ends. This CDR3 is CASSSVASYEQYF. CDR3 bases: TGTGCCAGCAGCTCCGTAGCCTCCTACGAGCAGTACTTC.

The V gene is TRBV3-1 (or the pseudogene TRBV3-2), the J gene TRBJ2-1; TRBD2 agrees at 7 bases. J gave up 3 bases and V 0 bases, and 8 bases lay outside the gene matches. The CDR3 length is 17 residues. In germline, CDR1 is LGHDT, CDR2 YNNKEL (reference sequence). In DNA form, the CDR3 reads TGTGCCAGCAGCCAAGAAGGTTTGGGACTAAACTACAATGAGCAGTTCTTC. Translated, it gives CASSQEGLGLNYNEQFF.

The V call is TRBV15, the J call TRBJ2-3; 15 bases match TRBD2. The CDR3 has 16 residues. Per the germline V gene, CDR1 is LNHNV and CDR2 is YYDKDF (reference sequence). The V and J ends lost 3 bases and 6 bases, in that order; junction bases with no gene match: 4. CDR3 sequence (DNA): TGTGCCACCAGCAGGGGACTAGCGGGGGGCTCCGATACGCAGTATTTT. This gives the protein CATSRGLAGGSDTQYF.

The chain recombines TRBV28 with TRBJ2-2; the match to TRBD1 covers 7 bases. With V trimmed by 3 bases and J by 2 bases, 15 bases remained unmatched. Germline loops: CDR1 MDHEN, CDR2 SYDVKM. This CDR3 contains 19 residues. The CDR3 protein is CASSFPGTAYFRNTGELFF. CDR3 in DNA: TGTGCCAGCAGTTTCCCTGGGACAGCGTATTTCAGAAACACCGGGGAGCTGTTTTTT.

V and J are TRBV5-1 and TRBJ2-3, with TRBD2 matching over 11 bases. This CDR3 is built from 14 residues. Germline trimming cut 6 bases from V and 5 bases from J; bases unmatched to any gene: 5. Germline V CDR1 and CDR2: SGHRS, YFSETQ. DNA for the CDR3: TGCGCCAGCAAACTAGCGGGGGCTCGAGATACGCAGTATTTT. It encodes CASKLAGARDTQYF.

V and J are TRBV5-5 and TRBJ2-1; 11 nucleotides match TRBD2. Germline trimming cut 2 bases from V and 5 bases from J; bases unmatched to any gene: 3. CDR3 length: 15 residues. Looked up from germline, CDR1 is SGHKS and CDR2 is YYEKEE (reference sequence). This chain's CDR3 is CASSFSTSGNNEQFF. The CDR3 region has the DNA TGTGCCAGCAGCTTCTCGACTAGCGGGAACAATGAGCAGTTCTTC.

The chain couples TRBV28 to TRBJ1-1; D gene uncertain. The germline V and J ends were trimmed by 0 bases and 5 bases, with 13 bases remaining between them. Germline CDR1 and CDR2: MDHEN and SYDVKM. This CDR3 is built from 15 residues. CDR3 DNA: TGTGCCAGCAGTTTATGGGGCTTTCAAGTTACTGAAGCTTTCTTT. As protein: CASSLWGFQVTEAFF. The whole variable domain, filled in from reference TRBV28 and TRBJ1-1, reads DVKVTQSSRYLVKRTGEKVFLECVQDMDHENMFWYRQDPGLGLRLIYFSYDVKMKEKGDIPEGYSVSREKKERFSLILESASTNQTSMYLCASSLWGFQVTEAFFGQGTRLTVV.

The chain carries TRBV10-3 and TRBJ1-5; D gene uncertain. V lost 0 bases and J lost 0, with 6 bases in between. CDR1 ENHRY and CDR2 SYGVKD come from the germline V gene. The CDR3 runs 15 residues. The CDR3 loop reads CAISESGGSNQPQHF. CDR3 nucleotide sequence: TGTGCCATCAGTGAGTCGGGTGGTAGCAATCAGCCCCAGCATTTT.

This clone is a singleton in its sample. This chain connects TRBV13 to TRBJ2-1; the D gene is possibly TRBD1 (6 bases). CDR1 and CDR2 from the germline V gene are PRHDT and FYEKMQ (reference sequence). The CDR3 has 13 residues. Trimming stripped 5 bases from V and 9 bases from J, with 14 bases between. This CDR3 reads CASSIEGGGEQFF. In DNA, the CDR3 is TGTGCCAGCAGCATCGAAGGGGGTGGTGAGCAGTTCTTC.